A selection of T cell receptor beta chains follows, all from one sample in a study of shared clonotypes between healthy human individuals. Assay used: immunoSEQ multiplex PCR; TCRdb lists only in-frame clones, some missing. The sample carries around 580,000 clones, nearly 98% recorded once. Sequencing was carried out using naive CD8+ T cells sorted from blood. These receptors came from a man aged 25 to 40 in good health. Each CDR3 is given with its conserved first and last residue. D genes are given only for firm matches. The size of a clone is reported for some rows only, either as once, few or many, or as a class for expanded clones.

clone_size: .
d_call: .
v_call: TRBV19
j_call: TRBJ2-7
cdr3_aa: CASSIRDSTYEQYF
cdr3_nt: TGTGCCAGTAGTATAAGGGACTCGACCTACGAGCAGTACTTC

clone_size: .
d_call: .
v_call: TRBV11-1
j_call: TRBJ1-2
cdr3_aa: CASSYTAARHYTF
cdr3_nt: TGTGCCAGCAGCTATACCGCGGCTAGACACTACACCTTC

clone_size: .
d_call: TRBD2
v_call: TRBV7-2
j_call: TRBJ2-7
cdr3_aa: CASSLSSGLANPAVYEQYF
cdr3_nt: TGTGCCAGCAGCCTCTCCTCGGGACTAGCCAACCCAGCCGTCTACGAGCAGTACTTC

clone_size: .
d_call: TRBD2
v_call: TRBV9
j_call: TRBJ2-3
cdr3_aa: CASSVERLAVTDTQYF
cdr3_nt: TGTGCCAGCAGCGTAGAAAGACTAGCGGTCACAGATACGCAGTATTTT

clone_size: .
d_call: TRBD2
v_call: TRBV7-8
j_call: TRBJ2-1
cdr3_aa: CASSLPTSGEIVSEQFF
cdr3_nt: TGTGCCAGCAGCTTACCGACTAGCGGGGAGATCGTCAGTGAGCAGTTCTTC

clone_size: .
d_call: .
v_call: TRBV29-1
j_call: TRBJ2-1
cdr3_aa: CSAGPNEQFF
cdr3_nt: TGCAGCGCAGGGCCCAATGAGCAGTTCTTC

clone_size: .
d_call: TRBD1
v_call: TRBV4-3
j_call: TRBJ1-5
cdr3_aa: CASSQGTGVNQPQHF
cdr3_nt: TGCGCCAGCAGCCAAGGGACAGGGGTCAATCAGCCCCAGCATTTT

clone_size: .
d_call: .
v_call: TRBV29-1
j_call: TRBJ1-2
cdr3_aa: CSVTYREGYTF
cdr3_nt: TGCAGCGTTACCTACAGGGAAGGCTACACCTTC

clone_size: .
d_call: .
v_call: TRBV30
j_call: TRBJ2-7
cdr3_aa: CAWTPYSGSYEQYF
cdr3_nt: TGTGCCTGGACACCGTACTCGGGATCCTACGAGCAGTACTTC

clone_size: once
d_call: TRBD1
v_call: TRBV5-6
j_call: TRBJ1-1
cdr3_aa: CASSWGTGTNTEAFF
cdr3_nt: TGTGCCAGCAGCTGGGGGACAGGTACCAACACTGAAGCTTTCTTT

clone_size: once
d_call: .
v_call: TRBV9
j_call: TRBJ2-7
cdr3_aa: CASSVGGEQYF
cdr3_nt: TGTGCCAGCAGCGTAGGGGGCGAGCAGTACTTC

clone_size: .
d_call: .
v_call: TRBV6-1
j_call: TRBJ2-3
cdr3_aa: CASSEWWTDTQYF
cdr3_nt: TGTGCCAGCAGTGAATGGTGGACAGATACGCAGTATTTT

clone_size: .
d_call: TRBD2
v_call: TRBV29-1
j_call: TRBJ2-7
cdr3_aa: CSVAGETAGGPSYEQYF
cdr3_nt: TGCAGCGTCGCAGGAGAAACAGCGGGAGGGCCCTCCTACGAGCAGTACTTC

clone_size: .
d_call: .
v_call: TRBV4-1
j_call: TRBJ2-1
cdr3_aa: CASSQEPGVGNEQFF
cdr3_nt: TGCGCCAGCAGCCAAGAACCGGGAGTGGGCAATGAGCAGTTCTTC

clone_size: .
d_call: TRBD1
v_call: TRBV7-8
j_call: TRBJ2-3
cdr3_aa: CASSQTKGQGLTDTQYF
cdr3_nt: TGTGCCAGCAGCCAAACCAAAGGACAGGGCCTCACAGATACGCAGTATTTT

clone_size: .
d_call: TRBD2
v_call: TRBV6-4
j_call: TRBJ2-1
cdr3_aa: CASSDTSGSYNEQFF
cdr3_nt: TGTGCCAGCAGTGACACTAGCGGGAGCTACAATGAGCAGTTCTTC

clone_size: .
d_call: .
v_call: TRBV12-5
j_call: TRBJ2-7
cdr3_aa: CASGLGREQYF
cdr3_nt: TGTGCTAGTGGTTTAGGACGCGAGCAGTACTTC

clone_size: .
d_call: .
v_call: TRBV15
j_call: TRBJ2-7
cdr3_aa: CATSSETSSYEQYF
cdr3_nt: TGTGCCACCAGCAGCGAAACGAGCTCCTACGAGCAGTACTTC

clone_size: .
d_call: .
v_call: TRBV19
j_call: TRBJ2-4
cdr3_aa: CASSITGWVDIQYF
cdr3_nt: TGTGCCAGTAGTATAACCGGATGGGTGGACATTCAGTACTTC

clone_size: .
d_call: TRBD1
v_call: TRBV27
j_call: TRBJ2-1
cdr3_aa: CASRTDRGSTSEQFF
cdr3_nt: TGTGCCAGCAGAACGGACAGGGGGAGTACAAGTGAGCAGTTCTTC

clone_size: .
d_call: .
v_call: TRBV7-9
j_call: TRBJ2-7
cdr3_aa: CASSPSLANHYEQYF
cdr3_nt: TGTGCCAGCAGCCCCTCCTTAGCGAATCACTACGAGCAGTACTTC

clone_size: .
d_call: .
v_call: TRBV6-5
j_call: TRBJ1-4
cdr3_aa: CASSFSGHATNEKLFF
cdr3_nt: TGTGCCAGCAGTTTCTCAGGACACGCAACTAATGAAAAACTGTTTTTT

clone_size: once
d_call: TRBD2
v_call: TRBV13
j_call: TRBJ2-1
cdr3_aa: CASSQTSGRDNEQFF
cdr3_nt: TGTGCCAGCAGCCAGACTAGCGGGAGAGACAATGAGCAGTTCTTC

clone_size: .
d_call: TRBD2
v_call: TRBV5-1
j_call: TRBJ2-5
cdr3_aa: CASSFPTSGPPKTPETQYF
cdr3_nt: TGCGCCAGCAGCTTTCCGACTAGCGGGCCCCCAAAGACCCCAGAGACCCAGTACTTC

clone_size: .
d_call: .
v_call: TRBV7-9
j_call: TRBJ2-7
cdr3_aa: CASSPNSGLFSYEQYF
cdr3_nt: TGTGCCAGCAGCCCCAACAGCGGCCTTTTTTCCTACGAGCAGTACTTC

clone_size: .
d_call: TRBD2
v_call: TRBV9
j_call: TRBJ2-5
cdr3_aa: CASTPGLVSAETQYF
cdr3_nt: TGTGCCAGCACCCCCGGACTAGTGTCGGCGGAGACCCAGTACTTC

clone_size: .
d_call: .
v_call: TRBV10-2
j_call: TRBJ2-7
cdr3_aa: CASSESVLLPASSYEQYF
cdr3_nt: TGCGCCAGCAGTGAGTCCGTTTTATTGCCAGCGAGTTCCTACGAGCAGTACTTC

clone_size: .
d_call: .
v_call: TRBV27
j_call: TRBJ1-1
cdr3_aa: CASSWSRERFVGSEAFF
cdr3_nt: TGTGCCAGCAGTTGGAGCAGGGAGAGGTTTGTTGGGTCCGAAGCTTTCTTT

clone_size: .
d_call: .
v_call: TRBV23-1
j_call: TRBJ2-7
cdr3_aa: CASSHLDYYEQYF
cdr3_nt: TGCGCCAGCAGTCATCTGGACTACTACGAGCAGTACTTC